Listed below are T cell receptor beta chains from one sample, sequenced in a study of PD-1 blockade in mismatch repair-deficient tumors. The repertoire was sequenced with immunoSEQ multiplex PCR; TCRdb's copy has only in-frame clones and lacks some. Of roughly 120,000 clones detected, 88% appear once; the ten largest clones hold about 11%. The sample here was peripheral blood, taken approximately 72 weeks after starting pembrolizumab. These TCRs come from an adult with mismatch repair-deficient cancer. Both conserved end residues are part of each CDR3.

J gene | V gene | CDR3 protein
TRBJ2-5 | TRBV30 | CAWGPGVWEETQYF
TRBJ2-1 | TRBV30 | CAWAGQGSSYNEQFF
TRBJ2-1 | TRBV25-1 | CASSEWGRSYNEQFF
TRBJ2-7 | TRBV5-6 | CASSLKPYEQYF
TRBJ2-7 | TRBV30 | CAWSQGLANEQYF
TRBJ2-7 | TRBV6-4 | CASSDGLAGAYEQYF
TRBJ1-1 | TRBV4-1 | CASSPDMVGEKAFF
TRBJ2-7 | TRBV30 | CAWSGVYPHEQYF
TRBJ1-2 | TRBV27 | CASRPMGPYYGYTF
TRBJ2-3 | TRBV7-9 | CASSSTRPASGSRTDTQYF
TRBJ2-7 | TRBV6-5 | CASRENGYEQYF
TRBJ2-7 | TRBV2 | CASGSDSYEQYF
TRBJ1-1 | TRBV25-1 | CASSDGGRGIPEAFF
TRBJ2-7 | TRBV5-5 | CASSLGRVYEQYF
TRBJ2-1 | TRBV5-6 | CASSFPRYNEQFF
TRBJ2-3 | TRBV4-1 | CASSQAGLAYTDTQYF
TRBJ2-2 | TRBV6-5 | CASSSSTANTGELFF
TRBJ1-4 | TRBV5-1 | CASSKRSGSGNEKLFF
TRBJ2-1 | TRBV9 | CASSGLAGGSNEQFF
TRBJ2-2 | TRBV19 | CASSNREGLDTGELFF
TRBJ2-7 | TRBV2 | CASVPQGIRYEQYF
TRBJ2-1 | TRBV9 | CASSVSSALYNEQFF
TRBJ2-1 | TRBV5-1 | CASSLAGDEQFF
TRBJ2-1 | TRBV11-2 | CASSLGRRSSNEQFF
TRBJ1-1 | TRBV28 | CASSLTENTEAFF
TRBJ2-7 | TRBV2 | CASSETGMFKQYF
TRBJ1-1 | TRBV2 | CASTTPPTEAFF
TRBJ2-1 | TRBV4-1 | CASSRSHQTSGKSNEQFF
TRBJ2-3 | TRBV4-1 | CASSQDGSGGPSTDTQYF